Here is one T cell receptor (beta chain) with its context. It has no known antigen specificity. No much larger clone exists at a distance of one base, and base qualities are not known. This specimen's time point label, interpreted: baseline before first vaccination. Vaccinee samples were obtained from the UK trials COV001 and COV002, which included a single-blind randomized controlled phase 2/3 trial of AZD1222 (ChAdOx1 nCoV-19) in healthy adults. Trial participant PBMC samples were collected at day 0 and day 28 after the second dose for TCRbeta chain sequencing. The CDR3 regions of human TCRbeta chains were subjected to immunosequencing. The study's processing was this. Repertoire TCRs were checked for matches against a reference library of SARS-CoV-2-specific TCRs that had been generated using the MIRA antigen-specificity platform. Breadth meant the fraction of unique TCRs that were SARS-CoV-2-associated, whereas depth meant the fraction of total T cells that were SARS-CoV-2-associated. Using the MIRA data, each spike-specific TCR was assigned both to the spike region to which the TCR was reactive and to a CD4 or CD8 class. Log10-transformed breadth and depth values were compared by one-way ANOVA with Sidak's multiple comparisons tests. TCRdb took over this immuneACCESS table, retaining in-frame rearrangements with V and J assigned. Such tables are incomplete; in checked studies, under half of the missing clones stem from an unresolved V gene, and the remainder is unexplained. That table furnishes V, J and clone size, whereas the DNA furnished D and trimming. The sample table records about 120,000 clones; more than 85% of these occur just once. About 2.7% of the sample rests with the top ten.

Including cysteine and phenylalanine, the CDR3 has 15 amino acids. The CDR3 DNA has 45 bases and is translated from base 1. The germline V end is reduced by 5 bases and the J end by 5 bases; junction bases left unmatched: 6. The germline V gene provides CDR1 MDHEN and CDR2 SYDVKM. This record belongs to a study of T cell responses to AZD1222 COVID-19 vaccine (dated by TCRdb to the early 2020s). Regarding the research as a whole: AZD1222 recipients whose second dose came at about 4 weeks and those whose second dose came at about 12 weeks were combined into one group, since spike-specific TCR depth and breadth did not differ between the two schedules. A total of about 230 trial participants underwent TCR sequencing, of whom 200 to 220 received two doses of AZD1222 and approximately 25 received two doses of the MenACWY control vaccine. Trial participants were enrolled by age into subgroups of 18-55, 56-69 and 70-plus years, and around 150, 29 and 61 TCR-sequenced participants, respectively, were included in these subgroups.

Study-level results and caveats: CD4 TCRs associated with the vaccine covered the entire spike protein, and the dominant responses were in regions 160-218 and 743-854. Reportedly, almost half of the unique spike-specific TCRs recognized epitopes lying outside the regions that are mutated in the B.1.351 and B.1.1.7 variants. In the small 56-69-year group, the increase in depth fell short of significance, most likely because of low power. Spike-specific TCR breadth and depth rose significantly after two AZD1222 doses compared with day 0 and with MenACWY recipients. Participants were mostly white British and included more females than males, and it was suggested by the authors that clonal diversity may have been underestimated. No day 14 peak-response samples were available, so repertoires were characterized only after the peak T cell response. Conclusions about previously exposed vaccinees are limited, since just 6 or 7 AZD1222 recipients were seropositive for SARS-CoV-2 at baseline.

This sample comprised peripheral blood, obtained on day 0 of AZD1222 vaccination. This receptor was obtained from an adult in good health. The sequence links TRBV28 to TRBJ1-5, with TRBD1 matching 10 junction bases. The CDR3 reads CASSHRQGADQPQHF. The nucleotides read TGTGCCAGCAGTCATAGACAGGGGGCAGATCAGCCCCAGCATTTT.